The clone carrying this T cell receptor (beta chain) has more than one count but fewer than ten. The record originates from a study of molecular identifiers for immune sequencing clone quantification. The use of previously described methods and listed TCR primers produced the bulk TCR libraries. TCRdb itself ran the PCR reads through MiXCR, one entry per CDR3 protein. The top ten hold around 0.86% of the sample, which has more than 450,000 distinct CDR3 sequences, about a fifth seen once. Naive CD8 T cells were sorted, and the gate applied was CD8+CD4-CCR7+CD45RA+. The TCR originated in a human donor in good health. Some libraries in this study had Jurkat cell RNA spiked in. The sample consisted of naive CD8+ T cells from blood, with Jurkat cell RNA spiked in. Subset reported: FACS-sorted CD8+CD4-CCR7+CD45RA+ naive T cells.

The DNA for the CDR3 is TGTGCCAGCAGTGAATTGAAAAGCGCCGGGACTAGCGATTACGAGCAGTACTTC. Translating gives CASSELKSAGTSDYEQYF. The chain carries TRBV2 and TRBJ2-7; 10 bases align to TRBD2. The CDR3 has 18 residues. Germline V gene data show CDR1 as SNHLY and CDR2 as FYNNEI. V gave up 2 bases and J gave up 4 bases; unmatched junction bases: 14.